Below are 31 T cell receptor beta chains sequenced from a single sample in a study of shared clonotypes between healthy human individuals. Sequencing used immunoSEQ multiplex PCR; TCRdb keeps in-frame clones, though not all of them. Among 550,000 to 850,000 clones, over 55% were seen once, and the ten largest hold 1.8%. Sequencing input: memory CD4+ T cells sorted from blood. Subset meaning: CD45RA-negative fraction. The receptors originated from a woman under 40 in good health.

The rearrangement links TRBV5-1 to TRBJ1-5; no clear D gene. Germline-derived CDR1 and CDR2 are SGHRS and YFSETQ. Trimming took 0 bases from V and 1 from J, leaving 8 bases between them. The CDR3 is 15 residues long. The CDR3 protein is CASSLADGSNQPQHF. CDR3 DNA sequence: TGCGCCAGCAGCTTGGCGGACGGGAGCAATCAGCCCCAGCATTTT.

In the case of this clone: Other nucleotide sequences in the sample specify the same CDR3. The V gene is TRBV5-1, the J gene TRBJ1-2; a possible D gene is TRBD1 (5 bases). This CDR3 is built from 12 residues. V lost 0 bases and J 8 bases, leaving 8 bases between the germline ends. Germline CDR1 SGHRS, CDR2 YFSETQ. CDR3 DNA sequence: TGCGCCAGCAGCTTGGCGGGGGAAGGCTACACCTTC. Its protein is CASSLAGEGYTF.

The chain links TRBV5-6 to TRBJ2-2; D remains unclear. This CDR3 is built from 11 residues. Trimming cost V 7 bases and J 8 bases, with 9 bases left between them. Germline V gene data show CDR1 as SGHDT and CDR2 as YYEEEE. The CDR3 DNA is TGTGCCAGCGGATGGTTTGGGGAGCTGTTTTTT. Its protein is CASGWFGELFF. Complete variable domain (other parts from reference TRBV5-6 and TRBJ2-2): DAGVTQSPTHLIKTRGQQVTLRCSPKSGHDTVSWYQQALGQGPQFIFQYYEEEERQRGNFPDRFSGHQFPNYSSELNVNALLLGDSALYLCASGWFGELFFGEGSRLTVL.

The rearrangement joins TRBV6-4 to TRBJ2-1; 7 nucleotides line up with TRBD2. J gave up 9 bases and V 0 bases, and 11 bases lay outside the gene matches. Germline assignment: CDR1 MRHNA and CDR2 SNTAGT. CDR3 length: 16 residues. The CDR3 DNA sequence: TGTGCCAGCAGTGACTCGCGCGGGAGTGGGTGGAGTGAGCAGTTCTTC. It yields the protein CASSDSRGSGWSEQFF.

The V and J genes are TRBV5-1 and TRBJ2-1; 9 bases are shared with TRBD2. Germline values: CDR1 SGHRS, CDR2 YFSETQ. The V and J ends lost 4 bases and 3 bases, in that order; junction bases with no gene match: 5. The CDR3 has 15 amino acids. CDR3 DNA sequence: TGCGCCAGCAGCCCCACAGCGGGAGGCTACAATGAGCAGTTCTTC. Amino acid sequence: CASSPTAGGYNEQFF.

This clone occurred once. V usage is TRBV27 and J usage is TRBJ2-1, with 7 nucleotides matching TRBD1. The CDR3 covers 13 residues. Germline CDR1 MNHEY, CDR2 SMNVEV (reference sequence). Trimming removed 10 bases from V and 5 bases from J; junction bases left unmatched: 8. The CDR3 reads CATETGLDNEQFF. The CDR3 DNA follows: TGTGCCACCGAGACAGGGCTGGACAATGAGCAGTTCTTC.

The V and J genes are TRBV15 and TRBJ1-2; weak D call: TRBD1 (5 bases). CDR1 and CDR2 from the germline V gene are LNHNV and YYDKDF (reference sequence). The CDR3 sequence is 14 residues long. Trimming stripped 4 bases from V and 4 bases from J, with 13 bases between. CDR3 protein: CATSTQGVTYGYTF. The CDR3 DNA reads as TGTGCCACCAGCACACAAGGGGTTACCTATGGCTACACCTTC.

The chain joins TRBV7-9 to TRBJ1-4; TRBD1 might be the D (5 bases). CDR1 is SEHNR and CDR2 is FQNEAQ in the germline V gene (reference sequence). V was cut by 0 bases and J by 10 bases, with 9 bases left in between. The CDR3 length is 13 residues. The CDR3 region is CASSLADSVKLFF. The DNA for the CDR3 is TGTGCCAGCAGCTTAGCCGACAGTGTAAAACTGTTTTTT.

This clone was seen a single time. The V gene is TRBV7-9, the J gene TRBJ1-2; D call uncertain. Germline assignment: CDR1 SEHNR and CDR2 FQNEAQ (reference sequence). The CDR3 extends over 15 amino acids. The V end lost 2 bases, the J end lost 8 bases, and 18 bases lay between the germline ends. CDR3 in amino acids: CASSLTPGGVIGYTF. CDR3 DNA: TGTGCCAGCAGCTTAACGCCGGGCGGGGTGATCGGCTACACCTTC.

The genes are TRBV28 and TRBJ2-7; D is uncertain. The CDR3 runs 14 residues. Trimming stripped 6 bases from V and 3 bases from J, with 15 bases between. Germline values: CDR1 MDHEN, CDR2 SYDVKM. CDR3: CASRNSGPGYEQYF. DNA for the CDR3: TGTGCCAGCAGAAACAGTGGACCGGGCTACGAGCAGTACTTC.

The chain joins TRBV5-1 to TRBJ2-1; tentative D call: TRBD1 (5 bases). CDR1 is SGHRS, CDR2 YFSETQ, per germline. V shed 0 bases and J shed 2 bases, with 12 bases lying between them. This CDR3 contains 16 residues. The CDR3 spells CASSLVGQGTYNEQFF. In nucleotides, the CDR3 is TGCGCCAGCAGCTTGGTAGGCCAGGGAACCTACAATGAGCAGTTCTTC.

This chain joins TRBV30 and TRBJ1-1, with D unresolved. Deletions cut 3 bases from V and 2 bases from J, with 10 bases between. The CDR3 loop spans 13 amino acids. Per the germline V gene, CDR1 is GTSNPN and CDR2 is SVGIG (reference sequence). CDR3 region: CAWSRAPNTEAFF. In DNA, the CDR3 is TGTGCCTGGAGCCGGGCGCCCAACACTGAAGCTTTCTTT. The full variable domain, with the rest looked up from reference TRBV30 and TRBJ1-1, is SQTIHQWPATLVQPVGSPLSLECTVEGTSNPNLYWYRQAAGRGLQLLFYSVGIGQISSEVPQNLSASRPQDRQFILSSKKLLLSDSGFYLCAWSRAPNTEAFFGQGTRLTVV.

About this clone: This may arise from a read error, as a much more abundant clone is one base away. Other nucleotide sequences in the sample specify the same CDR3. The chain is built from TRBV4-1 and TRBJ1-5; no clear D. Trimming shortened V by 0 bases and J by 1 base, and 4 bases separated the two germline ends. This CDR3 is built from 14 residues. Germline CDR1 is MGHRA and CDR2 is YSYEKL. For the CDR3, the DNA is TGCGCCAGCAGCCAAGAGGAAAGCAATCAGCCCCAGCATTTT. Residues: CASSQEESNQPQHF.

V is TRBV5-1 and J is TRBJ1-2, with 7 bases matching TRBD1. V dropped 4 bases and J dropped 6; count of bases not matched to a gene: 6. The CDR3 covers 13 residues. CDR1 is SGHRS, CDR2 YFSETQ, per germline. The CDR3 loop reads CASSKGGGDGYTF. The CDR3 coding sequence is TGCGCCAGCAGCAAAGGAGGGGGCGATGGCTACACCTTC.

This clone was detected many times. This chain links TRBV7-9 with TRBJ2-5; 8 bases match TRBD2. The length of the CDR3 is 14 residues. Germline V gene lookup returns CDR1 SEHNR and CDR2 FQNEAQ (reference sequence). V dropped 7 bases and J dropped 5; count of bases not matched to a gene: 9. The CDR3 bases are TGTGCCAGCACCACGCGCGGCGGGAGGGAGACCCAGTACTTC. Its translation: CASTTRGGRETQYF.

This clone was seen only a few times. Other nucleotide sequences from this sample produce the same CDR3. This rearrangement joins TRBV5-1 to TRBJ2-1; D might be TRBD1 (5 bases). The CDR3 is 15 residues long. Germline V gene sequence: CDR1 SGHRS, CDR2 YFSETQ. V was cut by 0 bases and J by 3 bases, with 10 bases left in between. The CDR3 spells CASSLDRFDYNEQFF. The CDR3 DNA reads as TGCGCCAGCAGCTTGGACAGGTTTGACTACAATGAGCAGTTCTTC.

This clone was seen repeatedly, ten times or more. The CDR3, as DNA: TGCGCCAGCAGCGCCTTTGCCAGGGACACAGATACGCAGTATTTT. Translating gives CASSAFARDTDTQYF. The gene calls are TRBV5-1 and TRBJ2-3, with a weak D call TRBD1 (5 bases). CDR1 is SGHRS, CDR2 YFSETQ, per germline. V dropped 4 bases and J dropped 2 bases, with 14 bases sitting between them. This CDR3 has 15 amino acids. Together with reference TRBV5-1 and TRBJ2-3, the CDR3 gives the full variable domain: KAGVTQTPRYLIKTRGQQVTLSCSPISGHRSVSWYQQTPGQGLQFLFEYFSETQRNKGNFPGRFSGRQFSNSRSEMNVSTLELGDSALYLCASSAFARDTDTQYFGPGTRLTVL.

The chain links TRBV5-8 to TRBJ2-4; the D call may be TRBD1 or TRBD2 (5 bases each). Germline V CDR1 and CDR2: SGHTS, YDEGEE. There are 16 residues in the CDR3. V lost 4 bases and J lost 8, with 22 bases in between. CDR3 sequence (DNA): TGTGCCAGCAGCACAACAAGGTTGGGGGACGGGGACATTCAGTACTTC. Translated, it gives CASSTTRLGDGDIQYF.

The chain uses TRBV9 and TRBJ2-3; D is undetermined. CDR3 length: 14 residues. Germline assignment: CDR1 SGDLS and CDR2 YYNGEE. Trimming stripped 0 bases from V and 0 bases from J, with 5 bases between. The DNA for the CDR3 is TGTGCCAGCAGCGTAGGGACCAGCACAGATACGCAGTATTTT. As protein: CASSVGTSTDTQYF.

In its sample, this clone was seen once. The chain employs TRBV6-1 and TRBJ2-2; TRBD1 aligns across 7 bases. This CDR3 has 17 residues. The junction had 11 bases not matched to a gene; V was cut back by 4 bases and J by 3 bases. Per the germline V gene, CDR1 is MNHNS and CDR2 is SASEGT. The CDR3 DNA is TGTGCCAGCAGTGGGGGTAGGGGGCGGGCCGACACCGGGGAGCTGTTTTTT. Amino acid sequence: CASSGGRGRADTGELFF.

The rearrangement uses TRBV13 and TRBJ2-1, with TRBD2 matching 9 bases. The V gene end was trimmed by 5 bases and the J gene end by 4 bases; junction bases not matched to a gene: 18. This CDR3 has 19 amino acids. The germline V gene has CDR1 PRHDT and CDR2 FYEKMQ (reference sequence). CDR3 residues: CASSPPVGAGGGIYNEQFF. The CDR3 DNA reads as TGTGCCAGCAGCCCCCCGGTGGGAGCGGGAGGAGGTATTTACAATGAGCAGTTCTTC.

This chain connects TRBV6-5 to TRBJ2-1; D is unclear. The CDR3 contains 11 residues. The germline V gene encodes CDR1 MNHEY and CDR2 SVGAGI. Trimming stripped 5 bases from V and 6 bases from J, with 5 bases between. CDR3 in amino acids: CASSQSNEQFF. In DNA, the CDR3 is TGTGCCAGCAGTCAGTCCAATGAGCAGTTCTTC.

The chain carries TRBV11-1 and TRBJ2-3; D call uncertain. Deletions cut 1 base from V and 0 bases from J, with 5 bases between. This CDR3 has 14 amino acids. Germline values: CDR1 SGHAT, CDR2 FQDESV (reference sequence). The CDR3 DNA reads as TGTGCCAGCAGCTTAGGAGTTAGCACAGATACGCAGTATTTT. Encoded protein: CASSLGVSTDTQYF.

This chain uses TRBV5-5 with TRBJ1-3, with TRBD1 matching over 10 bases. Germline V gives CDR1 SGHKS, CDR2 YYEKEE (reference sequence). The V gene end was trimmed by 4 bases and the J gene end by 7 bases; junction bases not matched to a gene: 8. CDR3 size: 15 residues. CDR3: CASSQGTGDRNTIYF. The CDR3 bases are TGTGCCAGCAGCCAAGGGACAGGGGATAGGAACACCATATATTTT.

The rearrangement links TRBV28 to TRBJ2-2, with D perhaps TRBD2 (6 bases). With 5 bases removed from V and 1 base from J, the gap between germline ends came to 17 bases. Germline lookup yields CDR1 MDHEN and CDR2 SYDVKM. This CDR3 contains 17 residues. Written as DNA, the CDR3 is TGTGCCAGCAGTGCCGGGCGAAGTAGCGGGAACACCGGGGAGCTGTTTTTT. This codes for CASSAGRSSGNTGELFF.

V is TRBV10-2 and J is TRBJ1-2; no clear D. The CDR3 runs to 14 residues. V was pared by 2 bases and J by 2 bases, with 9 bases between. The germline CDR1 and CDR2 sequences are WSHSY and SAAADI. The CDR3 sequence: CASSEGIVNYGYTF. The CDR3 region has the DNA TGCGCCAGCAGTGAGGGGATTGTCAACTATGGCTACACCTTC.

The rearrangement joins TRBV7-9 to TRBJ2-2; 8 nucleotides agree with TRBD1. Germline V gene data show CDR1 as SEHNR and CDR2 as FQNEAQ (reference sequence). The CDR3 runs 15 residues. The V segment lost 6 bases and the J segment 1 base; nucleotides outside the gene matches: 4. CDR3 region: CASRTDRENTGELFF. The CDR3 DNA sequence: TGTGCCAGCAGGACGGACAGGGAGAACACCGGGGAGCTGTTTTTT.

This chain's CDR3 is CASSYSSPSHYEQYF. The CDR3 region has the DNA TGTGCCAGCAGTTACAGCTCCCCGAGTCACTACGAGCAGTACTTC. J is TRBJ2-7 and V is TRBV6-5; D remains ambiguous. Germline CDR1 is MNHEY and CDR2 is SVGAGI. The V end lost 2 bases, the J end lost 3 bases, and 14 bases lay between the germline ends. The CDR3 runs to 15 residues.

Here the CDR3 DNA reads TGTGCCTGGACCTCGGGACAGCTCAATCAGCCCCAGCATTTT. Translation: CAWTSGQLNQPQHF. The chain uses TRBV30 and TRBJ1-5; TRBD1 matches at 7 bases. This CDR3 has 14 residues. Germline loops: CDR1 GTSNPN, CDR2 SVGIG (reference sequence). Losses at the gene ends were 4 bases for V and 3 bases for J; bases not matched to a gene: 6.

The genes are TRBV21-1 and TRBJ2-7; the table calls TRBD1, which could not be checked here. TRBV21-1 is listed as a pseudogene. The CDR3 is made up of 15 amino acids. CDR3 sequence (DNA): TGTGCCAGCAGCAAAGTGGGACAGGTGAGGAACGAGCAGTACTTC. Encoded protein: CASSKVGQVRNEQYF.

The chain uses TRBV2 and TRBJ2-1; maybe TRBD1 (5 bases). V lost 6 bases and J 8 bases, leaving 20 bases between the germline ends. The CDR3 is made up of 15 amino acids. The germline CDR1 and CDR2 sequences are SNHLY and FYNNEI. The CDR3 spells CASSPPGLIRDEQFF. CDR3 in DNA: TGTGCCAGCAGCCCCCCAGGGCTGATCCGGGATGAGCAGTTCTTC.